This entry describes one TCR beta chain. Generated by immunoSEQ multiplex PCR, the TCRdb table keeps only in-frame clones and is missing some. The sample lists about 76,000 clones, 90% to 95% occurring once. CDR3 length equals 14 residues. The germline V and J ends were trimmed by 5 bases and 2 bases, with 13 bases remaining between them. Per germline, CDR1 MRHNA and CDR2 SNTAGT. This record comes from a study of technical replicates of blood from a few donors. The chain uses TRBV6-4 and TRBJ2-7, with D tentatively TRBD1 (5 bases). Sequencing was carried out using T cells isolated from PBMCs. The TCR originated in a human donor in good health. The CDR3 sequence: CASSPGPYTYEQYF. The CDR3 region has the DNA TGTGCCAGCAGTCCAGGGCCATATACCTACGAGCAGTACTTC.